These T cell receptor beta chains were read from a single sample in a study of blood T cell repertoires in COVID-19. Sequencing used immunoSEQ multiplex PCR; TCRdb keeps in-frame clones, though not all of them. The table records around 250,000 clones, 80% to 90% of them present only once. Sequenced: PBMCs or T cells enriched from blood (not recorded which). Receptor source: a woman between 50 and 59 years old who had recovered from COVID-19. Each CDR3 is given with its conserved first and last residue. The order of the fields is V gene, D gene, clone size, J gene, CDR3 DNA, CDR3 protein. The D gene is left open where the match is weak. Rows may omit the clone size; those that give it use once, few, many or a size class.

V gene: TRBV4-2; D gene: TRBD1; clone size: NA; J gene: TRBJ1-1; CDR3 DNA: TGTGCCAGCAGCCAAGATGAGGGAGCAGGGGGGCGTGAAGCTTTCTTT; CDR3 protein: CASSQDEGAGGREAFF
V gene: TRBV7-2; D gene: TRBD2; clone size: NA; J gene: TRBJ2-3; CDR3 DNA: TGTGCCAGCAGCATCGCTAGCGGGGGCACAGATACGCAGTATTTT; CDR3 protein: CASSIASGGTDTQYF
V gene: TRBV28; D gene: TRBD2; clone size: NA; J gene: TRBJ2-5; CDR3 DNA: TGTGCCAGCAGACGGACTAGCGGGAGCACCCAGTACTTC; CDR3 protein: CASRRTSGSTQYF
V gene: TRBV11-1; D gene: NA; clone size: few; J gene: TRBJ1-2; CDR3 DNA: TGTGCCAGCAGCTTCGGCAGGGGCTATGGCTACACCTTC; CDR3 protein: CASSFGRGYGYTF
V gene: TRBV10-3; D gene: TRBD2; clone size: NA; J gene: TRBJ2-3; CDR3 DNA: TGTGCCATCAGTGAGGTCGGGAGGGCAGATACGCAGTATTTT; CDR3 protein: CAISEVGRADTQYF
V gene: TRBV6-5; D gene: TRBD1; clone size: NA; J gene: TRBJ2-5; CDR3 DNA: TGTGCCAGCAGAAGGACAGGGGCCTTAGGAGAGACCCAGTACTTC; CDR3 protein: CASRRTGALGETQYF
V gene: TRBV5-1; D gene: NA; clone size: NA; J gene: TRBJ2-1; CDR3 DNA: TGCGCCAGCAGCCCGCGCGGCGAGCGAACCTACAATGAGCAGTTCTTC; CDR3 protein: CASSPRGERTYNEQFF
V gene: TRBV7-8; D gene: NA; clone size: NA; J gene: TRBJ2-2; CDR3 DNA: TGTGCCAGCAGCCTATACGGGGGGGAGCTGTTTTTT; CDR3 protein: CASSLYGGELFF
V gene: TRBV7-6; D gene: NA; clone size: NA; J gene: TRBJ1-1; CDR3 DNA: TGTGCCAGCAGCGGCAGGGTGGGCACTGAAGCTTTCTTT; CDR3 protein: CASSGRVGTEAFF
V gene: TRBV7-9; D gene: NA; clone size: NA; J gene: TRBJ2-3; CDR3 DNA: TGTGCCAGCAGCTTAGCAGCCCAATTAAAAGATACGCAGTATTTT; CDR3 protein: CASSLAAQLKDTQYF
V gene: TRBV2; D gene: NA; clone size: NA; J gene: TRBJ2-7; CDR3 DNA: TGTGCCGCCCAAGCCCCGCAGGGCCATCGCGAGCAGTACTTC; CDR3 protein: CAAQAPQGHREQYF
V gene: TRBV18; D gene: TRBD1; clone size: once; J gene: TRBJ2-1; CDR3 DNA: TGTGCCAGCTCACCACCGCCTGACAGGGCGCTTTACAATGAGCAGTTCTTC; CDR3 protein: CASSPPPDRALYNEQFF
V gene: TRBV29-1; D gene: TRBD1; clone size: NA; J gene: TRBJ1-2; CDR3 DNA: TGCAGCGTTGAGGAGACAGGGACTTATGGCTATGGCTACACCTTC; CDR3 protein: CSVEETGTYGYGYTF
V gene: TRBV24-1; D gene: TRBD2; clone size: NA; J gene: TRBJ2-3; CDR3 DNA: TGTGCCACCAGTGAATCGGGAGGGCCTGGAGATACGCAGTATTTT; CDR3 protein: CATSESGGPGDTQYF
V gene: TRBV28; D gene: TRBD1; clone size: NA; J gene: TRBJ1-2; CDR3 DNA: TGTGCCAGCAGTGACAGGGTTTCTTTCTATGGCTACACCTTC; CDR3 protein: CASSDRVSFYGYTF
V gene: TRBV10-3; D gene: TRBD1; clone size: NA; J gene: TRBJ1-1; CDR3 DNA: TGTGCCATCAGGGGACAGGGAGGGACGGAGACTACTGAAGCTTTCTTT; CDR3 protein: CAIRGQGGTETTEAFF
V gene: TRBV5-1; D gene: TRBD2; clone size: NA; J gene: TRBJ2-7; CDR3 DNA: TGCGCCAGCAGCTTCCTAGCGGGAGCTGAGGAGCAGTACTTC; CDR3 protein: CASSFLAGAEEQYF
V gene: TRBV5-1; D gene: TRBD2; clone size: NA; J gene: TRBJ2-1; CDR3 DNA: TGCGCCAGCAGCTTGACAGGTCCGGGAGGCCACAATGAGCAGTTCTTC; CDR3 protein: CASSLTGPGGHNEQFF
V gene: TRBV9; D gene: NA; clone size: NA; J gene: TRBJ1-6; CDR3 DNA: TGTGCCAGCAGCGTAGGCGATAGACTAAATTCACCCCTCCACTTT; CDR3 protein: CASSVGDRLNSPLHF
V gene: TRBV29-1; D gene: NA; clone size: NA; J gene: TRBJ2-5; CDR3 DNA: TGCAGCGGCCGCACAGGGACAGAGACCCAGTACTTC; CDR3 protein: CSGRTGTETQYF